A single sample gave rise to the 29 T cell receptor beta chains below, sequenced in a study of regulatory T cells in long-lasting Graves disease. iRepertoire HTBI primers and Arm-PCR of CDR3 regions built TCR beta libraries. TCRdb ran MiXCR on the multiplex PCR reads and lists one entry per CDR3 protein. The sample holds some 320,000 distinct CDR3 sequences, 15% to 20% seen once. This sample's time point: newly diagnosed GD, antithyroid drugs for less than 3 months. Isolated PBMC RNA provided the starting material for the TCR library. The sample in question was peripheral blood mononuclear cells (PBMCs), obtained at new diagnosis, from a patient treated with antithyroid drugs. The receptors come from a female donor with Graves disease.

As regards this clonotype: This CDR3 is missing its conserved last phenylalanine or tryptophan, likely due to a read error. The genes are TRBV7-2 and TRBJ2-1, with 8 positions matching TRBD2. Trimming cost V 3 bases and J 7 bases; bases outside gene matches: 5. CDR1 and CDR2 from the germline V gene are SGHTA and FQGNSA. The CDR3 runs to 14 residues. The chain's CDR3 is CASSFKRERNEQFL. The CDR3 nucleotides read TGTGCCAGCAGCTTCAAGCGGGAGAGGAATGAGCAGTTCCTC.

This clonotype showed up many times. The gene calls are TRBV6-1 and TRBJ1-3; D perhaps matches TRBD1 (5 bases). V lost 6 bases and J 11 bases, leaving 17 bases between the germline ends. Germline lookup yields CDR1 MNHNS and CDR2 SASEGT. CDR3 length: 13 residues. The CDR3 reads CASSLTSRDAIYF. DNA for the CDR3: TGTGCCAGCAGCCTGACCTCCAGGGACGCCATATATTTT.

This clonotype was detected ten times or more. This chain links TRBV2 with TRBJ2-1; 10 nucleotides match TRBD2. The V gene's germline CDR1 is SNHLY and CDR2 FYNNEI. The CDR3 has 14 residues. The J segment lost 10 bases and the V segment lost 8 bases, leaving 11 bases of the junction unmatched. The CDR3 spells CASGELAGLEEQFF. CDR3 DNA: TGTGCCAGCGGGGAACTAGCGGGACTTGAGGAGCAGTTCTTC.

This clonotype was observed many times. The chain combines TRBV12-3 or TRBV12-4 with TRBJ2-1, with 12 bases that match TRBD2. V dropped 6 bases and J dropped 9; count of bases not matched to a gene: 9. This CDR3 spans 15 amino acids. The CDR3 protein is CASSGWTSGKAEQFF. The DNA of the CDR3 is TGTGCCAGCAGCGGCTGGACTAGCGGGAAGGCTGAGCAGTTCTTC.

This clonotype was observed a few times. This chain connects TRBV6-2 or TRBV6-3 to TRBJ2-6; no firm D call. V was clipped by 7 bases and J by 0 bases, with 16 bases between them. Germline loops: CDR1 MNHEY, CDR2 SVGEGT. The CDR3 totals 17 residues. CDR3 loop: CASTPSARPSGANVLTF. The CDR3 DNA follows: TGTGCCAGCACTCCCTCCGCCCGGCCCTCTGGGGCCAACGTCCTGACTTTC.

This clonotype was picked up many times. This rearrangement joins TRBV19 to TRBJ1-1, with 11 bases lining up with TRBD1. Trimming removed 1 base from V and 6 bases from J; junction bases left unmatched: 7. The V gene's germline CDR1 is LNHDA and CDR2 SQIVND (reference sequence). This CDR3 spans 16 amino acids. The CDR3 loop reads CASSIGTGGRLSEAFF. CDR3 nucleotide sequence: TGTGCCAGTAGTATAGGGACAGGGGGCCGCCTCTCTGAAGCTTTCTTT.

The chain is built from TRBV18 and TRBJ1-3; 9 bases fit TRBD1. Germline V lookup: CDR1 KGHSH, CDR2 LQKENI. The CDR3 has 17 residues. The V gene end was trimmed by 1 base and the J gene end by 8 bases; junction bases not matched to a gene: 12. CDR3 DNA: TGTGCCAGCTCACCACTGAGCCCGGGACAGGGTGGTCACACCATATATTTT. It translates to CASSPLSPGQGGHTIYF.

This clonotype was found many times. The chain joins TRBV20-1 to TRBJ1-5; the D is unclear. The CDR3 totals 14 residues. The ends were cut back, 1 base at V and 3 bases at J, with 10 bases in the middle. The V gene's germline CDR1 is DFQATT and CDR2 SNEGSKA (reference sequence). DNA of the CDR3: TGCAGTGCTAGAGTTGGAGACACCAATCAGCCCCAGCATTTT. Translating it yields CSARVGDTNQPQHF.

The gene calls are TRBV18 and TRBJ1-6; 8 bases fit TRBD1. Germline-derived CDR1 and CDR2 are KGHSH and LQKENI. The CDR3 extends over 18 amino acids. With V trimmed by 3 bases and J by 7 bases, 14 bases remained unmatched. CDR3 protein: CASSPAPLAGGRNSPLHF. The CDR3 nucleotides read TGTGCCAGCTCACCGGCCCCTTTGGCAGGGGGCAGGAATTCACCCCTCCACTTT.

This clonotype was detected ten times or more. The chain combines TRBV10-3 with TRBJ1-1; the match to TRBD1 covers 7 bases. This CDR3 has 16 amino acids. Trimming removed 0 bases from V and 1 base from J; junction bases left unmatched: 5. Germline V gene data show CDR1 as ENHRY and CDR2 as SYGVKD. The CDR3 coding sequence is TGTGCCATCAGTGAGTCGACAGGGCCTCAGAACACTGAAGCTTTCTTT. This sequence encodes CAISESTGPQNTEAFF.

Ten or more counts support this clonotype. This chain connects TRBV2 to TRBJ2-1; a weak D match, TRBD1 (5 bases). This CDR3 is 16 amino acids long. Germline CDR1 and CDR2: SNHLY and FYNNEI. V shed 6 bases and J shed 6 bases, with 21 bases lying between them. The DNA for the CDR3 is TGTGCCAGCAGAACTCAGGGTACGCTCAGAGGCAATGAGCAGTTCTTC. Translated, it gives CASRTQGTLRGNEQFF. Full variable domain (remainder filled in from reference TRBV2 and TRBJ2-1): EPEVTQTPSHQVTQMGQEVILRCVPISNHLYFYWYRQILGQKVEFLVSFYNNEISEKSEIFDDQFSVERPDGSNFTLKIRSTKLEDSAMYFCASRTQGTLRGNEQFFGPGTRLTVL.

This clonotype came up a few times. The genes are TRBV27 and TRBJ2-5; D could derive from TRBD1 or TRBD2 (5 bases each). The V gene lost 9 bases and the J gene lost 5 bases, with 16 bases spanning the gap. The germline V gene has CDR1 MNHEY and CDR2 SMNVEV (reference sequence). The CDR3 runs 13 residues. The CDR3 reads CASRAAGTETQYF. The CDR3 DNA is TGTGCCAGTCGCGCCGCAGGGACGGAGACCCAGTACTTC.

The table lists this clonotype with a few counts. The chain combines TRBV11-2 with TRBJ2-7; D is unclear. The CDR3 has 15 amino acids. The V end was cut by 0 bases, the J end by 0 bases, with 9 bases between. In germline, CDR1 is SGHAT, CDR2 FQNNGV. DNA of the CDR3: TGTGCCAGCAGCTTAGAACTCCCGAGCTCCTACGAGCAGTACTTC. Translation gives CASSLELPSSYEQYF.

This clonotype has ten or more counts. The chain has TRBV4-1 and TRBJ1-3; no clear D gene. V gave up 3 bases and J gave up 0 bases, with 9 bases separating them. This CDR3 spans 15 amino acids. Germline-derived CDR1 and CDR2 are MGHRA and YSYEKL. CDR3 DNA sequence: TGCGCCAGCAGCCACAGAGTAATCTCTGGAAACACCATATATTTT. It is translated as CASSHRVISGNTIYF.

This clonotype appeared many times. At one end the junction does not follow the germline gene, possibly because of a read error. V usage is TRBV5-1 and J usage is TRBJ1-2; D is uncertain. CDR3 length: 16 residues. Looked up from germline, CDR1 is SGHRS and CDR2 is YFSETQ. CDR3 in DNA: TGTGCCAGCAGCACACCCTCAGGCGTATCTCACTATGGCTACACCTTC. This gives the protein CASSTPSGVSHYGYTF.

This clonotype was detected a few times. The rearrangement uses TRBV6-1 and TRBJ1-1, with D possibly matching TRBD1 (6 bases). Germline V gene data show CDR1 as MNHNS and CDR2 as SASEGT. The length of the CDR3 is 16 residues. V was cut by 7 bases and J by 0 bases, with 18 bases left in between. CDR3 in amino acids: CASTVNTGFMNTEAFF. CDR3 DNA: TGTGCCAGCACAGTTAACACAGGGTTCATGAACACTGAAGCTTTCTTT.

At least ten counts were recorded for this clonotype. The chain uses TRBV15 and TRBJ2-7; 11 bases match TRBD2. V shed 3 bases, J shed 1 base, and the junction held 8 bases outside the gene matches. This CDR3 comprises 17 residues. CDR1 and CDR2 from the germline V gene are LNHNV and YYDKDF (reference sequence). CDR3 in amino acids: CATSSDEGLAVSYEQYF. The CDR3 region has the DNA TGTGCCACCAGCAGCGATGAGGGACTAGCGGTGTCCTACGAGCAGTACTTC. Based on the CDR3 plus reference TRBV15 and TRBJ2-7, the full variable domain is DAMVIQNPRYQVTQFGKPVTLSCSQTLNHNVMYWYQQKSSQAPKLLFHYYDKDFNNEADTPDNFQSRRPNTSFCFLDIRSPGLGDTAMYLCATSSDEGLAVSYEQYFGPGTRLTVT.

This clonotype was detected ten times or more. The rearrangement uses TRBV27 and TRBJ1-6; D uncertain. V lost 0 bases and J 2 bases, leaving 11 bases between the germline ends. This CDR3 region has 17 residues. Germline CDR1 is MNHEY and CDR2 is SMNVEV (reference sequence). The CDR3 nucleotides read TGTGCCAGCAGTTTATCGGCGGAGTCTACCTATAATTCACCCCTCCACTTT. Translating gives CASSLSAESTYNSPLHF.

Regarding this clonotype: A much larger clone sits a single nucleotide away, making a read error possible. The chain joins TRBV27 to TRBJ1-2; D is possibly TRBD1 (5 bases). Germline loops: CDR1 MNHEY, CDR2 SMNVEV (reference sequence). The V end was cut by 7 bases, the J end by 4 bases, with 13 bases between. The CDR3 extends over 13 amino acids. The CDR3 sequence: CASNPQGVYGYTF. The CDR3 nucleotides read TGTGCCAGCAATCCCCAGGGTGTCTATGGCTACACCTTC.

In its sample, this clonotype was seen many times. The chain employs TRBV6-1 and TRBJ2-2; D is unresolved. There are 13 residues in the CDR3. CDR1 and CDR2 (germline): MNHNS, SASEGT. V was trimmed by 7 bases and J by 4 bases, leaving 10 bases between them. As DNA, the CDR3 is TGTGCCAGCAACTCCCTGGGCACCGGGGAGCTGTTTTTT. The encoded protein is CASNSLGTGELFF.

This clonotype was found a few times. The chain has TRBV18 and TRBJ1-1; D possibly corresponds to TRBD1 (5 bases). Germline values: CDR1 KGHSH, CDR2 LQKENI. This CDR3 comprises 12 residues. Trimming took 2 bases from V and 10 from J, leaving 11 bases between them. This chain's CDR3 is CASSPAGQGAFF. The CDR3 DNA follows: TGTGCCAGCTCACCAGCGGGGCAAGGAGCTTTCTTT.

In the case of this clonotype: The likely explanation is a read error, given a far larger clone one base away. The chain combines TRBV28 with TRBJ2-7; D gene ambiguous. V lost 6 bases to trimming and J lost 2 bases, with 5 bases between them. CDR3 length: 11 residues. Germline values: CDR1 MDHEN, CDR2 SYDVKM. DNA of the CDR3: TGTGCCAGCAGGGCAGCCTACGAGCAGTACTTC. Protein: CASRAAYEQYF.

The chain combines TRBV13 with TRBJ2-4, with 7 positions matching TRBD1. Germline CDR1 reads PRHDT; CDR2 reads FYEKMQ (reference sequence). This CDR3 region has 15 residues. V dropped 5 bases and J dropped 3; count of bases not matched to a gene: 7. The CDR3 sequence is CASSPRQGVKNIQYF. The CDR3 region has the DNA TGTGCCAGCAGCCCCAGACAGGGAGTCAAAAACATTCAGTACTTC.

This clonotype was observed at least ten times. The CDR3 sequence is CASSGLDTQYF. In nucleotides, the CDR3 is TGTGCCAGCAGTGGCTTGGATACGCAGTATTTT. The chain recombines TRBV6-1 with TRBJ2-3; D gene uncertain. V lost 4 bases to trimming and J lost 6 bases, with 5 bases between them. The CDR3 sequence is 11 residues long. The germline V gene has CDR1 MNHNS and CDR2 SASEGT.

This clonotype has at least ten counts. The chain recombines TRBV27 with TRBJ2-7; D might be TRBD2 (5 bases). Trimming took 0 bases from V and 1 from J, leaving 7 bases between them. CDR1 and CDR2 (germline): MNHEY, SMNVEV (reference sequence). The CDR3 runs 14 residues. This chain's CDR3 is CASSLSGESYEQYF. CDR3 sequence (DNA): TGTGCCAGCAGTTTATCCGGGGAGTCCTACGAGCAGTACTTC.

This clonotype was counted a few times. CDR3 bases: TGCAGCGCCGGCGGGGCTGGAAACACCATATATTTT. Translating it yields CSAGGAGNTIYF. The chain joins TRBV29-1 to TRBJ1-3; D is unresolved. CDR1 and CDR2 (germline): SQVTM, ANQGSEA. V was pared by 7 bases and J by 2 bases, with 9 bases between. The CDR3 is made up of 12 amino acids.

This clonotype appeared many times. This chain connects TRBV3-1 to TRBJ2-3; D is uncertain. The CDR3 spans 12 residues. Trimming pared 0 bases from V and 6 bases from J, leaving 4 bases between. The germline gives CDR1 LGHDT, CDR2 YNNKEL (reference sequence). For the CDR3, the DNA is TGTGCCAGCAGCCAAGAAGGGGATACGCAGTATTTT. Translation: CASSQEGDTQYF.

As for this clonotype: This likely traces to a read error, being one base from a far larger clone. DNA for the CDR3: TGTGCCAGCATCCCAGGGACCCAGTACTTC. It codes for CASIPGTQYF. This chain links TRBV2 with TRBJ2-1, with D uncertain. The closer fit of TRBJ2-5 to the DNA end suggests the J call may be wrong. This CDR3 has 10 residues. Germline CDR1 SNHLY, CDR2 FYNNEI.

This clonotype showed up many times. The chain couples TRBV12-3 or TRBV12-4 to TRBJ2-5, with TRBD2 as a possible D gene (5 bases). Deletions cut 1 base from V and 7 bases from J, with 7 bases between. CDR3 size: 12 residues. Written as DNA, the CDR3 is TGTGCCAGCAGTTTAGTAGGAGGGACCCAGTACTTC. Protein product: CASSLVGGTQYF.